This TCR beta chain was found in a study of resident and recirculating memory T cells in vitiligo. This CDR3 contains 15 residues. J was trimmed by 4 bases and V by 5 bases; bases with no gene match: 10. The germline gives CDR1 LNHDA, CDR2 SQIVND (reference sequence). TCRdb keeps only in-frame clones here, not all; method: immunoSEQ multiplex PCR. The table includes approximately 69,000 clones, approximately 90% detected once. Patients had to be free of confetti depigmentation, indicating active vitiligo. Comment on this clone: As yet, its antigen is unknown.

Broader study findings: Vitiligo lesions lacked a unique dominant clone, and clonality varied.

This receptor was taken from a male donor with vitiligo. The chain couples TRBV19 to TRBJ1-2, with 7 nucleotides matching TRBD1. What was sequenced was blood. The CDR3 nucleotides are TGTGCCAGTAGTTTCGACTCGACAGGGTTCTATGGCTACACCTTC. This gives the protein CASSFDSTGFYGYTF.